What follows is one T cell receptor (beta chain) and its context. This CDR3 spans 12 amino acids. Per the germline V gene, CDR1 is SGHTS and CDR2 is YDEGEE. Trimming stripped 2 bases from V and 8 bases from J, with 10 bases between. The record originates from a study of blood T cell repertoires in COVID-19. This table comes from immunoSEQ multiplex PCR, and its TCRdb copy is limited to in-frame clones, with some not included. The sample holds around 200,000 clones, approximately 86% seen once. The sequence was obtained from a woman aged 30 to 39 who had been exposed to COVID-19. Sequenced sample: PBMCs or T cells enriched from blood (not recorded which). This chain connects TRBV5-8 to TRBJ1-2; the D is unclear. In nucleotides, the CDR3 is TGTGCCAGCAGCTTCCTGGGAGGAGGCTACACCTTC. This encodes CASSFLGGGYTF.